Below, 7 T cell receptor beta chains from the same sample are listed, as sequenced in a study of T cell repertoires in cytomegalovirus infection. No antigens are known for them. TCRdb recomputed calls from the reads with MiXCR, one row per CDR3 protein. The data show tens of thousands of distinct CDR3 sequences, roughly 21% seen once. This material consisted of CD8+ T cells from cultured PBMCs, taken from culture after CMV antigen stimulation. These receptors all stem from a human donor in good health (CMV status not recorded). Some clones in this sample may be carry-over from other donors' samples.

This clonotype was seen a handful of times. J is TRBJ1-4 and V is TRBV6-6; 8 bases map to TRBD1. The ends lost 2 bases at V and 5 bases at J; junction bases unmatched: 7. The germline gives CDR1 MNHNY, CDR2 SVGAGI (reference sequence). The CDR3 is 16 amino acids. CDR3 amino acids: CASSYLWTGLNEKLFF. CDR3 DNA sequence: TGTGCCAGCAGTTACCTTTGGACAGGGTTGAATGAAAAACTGTTTTTT.

This chain connects TRBV4-3 to TRBJ1-2; tentatively, D is TRBD1 (5 bases). The CDR3 extends over 15 amino acids. Germline CDR1 is LGHNA and CDR2 is YSLEER. Trimming took 0 bases from V and 5 from J, leaving 13 bases between them. CDR3 DNA sequence: TGCGCCAGCAGCCAAGATCTAACCGGGGCGTATGGCTACACCTTC. Encoded protein: CASSQDLTGAYGYTF.

This clonotype was counted a few times. V is TRBV4-3 and J is TRBJ1-4, with D unclear. Germline V gives CDR1 LGHNA, CDR2 YSLEER. Trimming cost V 2 bases and J 5 bases, with 15 bases left between them. This CDR3 is built from 16 residues. CDR3 in DNA: TGCGCCAGCAGCCAAACCCTCCCCAGTCCGAATGAAAAACTGTTTTTT. Translating gives CASSQTLPSPNEKLFF.

This clonotype showed up just a few times. This sequence joins TRBV11-1 and TRBJ2-1; 9 bases are a match to TRBD2. Germline lookup yields CDR1 SGHAT and CDR2 FQDESV (reference sequence). There are 16 residues in the CDR3. Trimming cost V 4 bases and J 3 bases; bases outside gene matches: 7. CDR3 bases: TGTGCCAGCAGCTCGGCTGGGCGGGGGGGCTACAATGAGCAGTTCTTC. This gives the protein CASSSAGRGGYNEQFF.

This clonotype turned up a few times. The J gene is TRBJ2-6, the V gene TRBV19; D gene uncertain. V was cut by 5 bases and J by 0 bases, with 8 bases left in between. Germline lookup yields CDR1 LNHDA and CDR2 SQIVND (reference sequence). The CDR3 loop spans 15 amino acids. The CDR3 sequence: CASSFVFSGANVLTF. CDR3 DNA sequence: TGTGCCAGTAGTTTTGTGTTCTCTGGGGCCAACGTCCTGACTTTC.

This clonotype was recorded a few times. The V and J genes are TRBV7-8 and TRBJ2-1, with 7 bases aligning to TRBD2. Germline-derived CDR1 and CDR2 are SGHVS and FQNEAQ. This CDR3 comprises 15 residues. The J segment lost 2 bases and the V segment lost 3 bases, leaving 4 bases of the junction unmatched. CDR3 DNA: TGTGCCAGCAGCTTCCCGGGGGGTACCTACAATGAGCAGTTCTTC. This gives the protein CASSFPGGTYNEQFF.

This chain joins TRBV5-6 and TRBJ2-3; the D gene is possibly TRBD2 (6 bases). Germline V gives CDR1 SGHDT, CDR2 YYEEEE. The CDR3 runs to 12 residues. The V and J ends lost 4 bases and 5 bases respectively, with 8 bases between them. As DNA, the CDR3 is TGTGCCAGCAGCCTGGAGGGAGATACGCAGTATTTT. Its protein product is CASSLEGDTQYF.